Reported below is one TCR beta chain. Its antigen is unknown. The sample originates from a study of CD8+ T cells in alopecia areata. Study-wide background: Treated patients received oral tofacitinib, 5 to 10 mg twice daily.

RNA was extracted and reverse transcribed into cDNA as the sequencing template. The protocol was immunoSEQ multiplex PCR, while the TCRdb copy is restricted to in-frame clones and leaves out a portion. In the table there are 200,000 to 250,000 clones, about 58% of which are singletons. Between the trimmed V and J ends, which lost 3 bases and 7 bases, there was a span of 18 bases. Germline lookup yields CDR1 MDHEN and CDR2 SYDVKM. The CDR3 sequence is 15 residues long. Whole-study results and caveats: The study found TCR sharing across patients less clear than in mice, possibly for HLA reasons. Scalp clonality and expanded CD8+ clones among the top 100 showed significant decreases with tofacitinib.

Treatment denoted: oral pan-JAK inhibitor, 5-10 mg twice daily. The genes are TRBV28 and TRBJ2-5; TRBD1 or TRBD2 may be the D gene (5 bases each). The clonotype comes from a human donor with alopecia areata. The source was CD4+ T cells sorted from blood, collected at week 4, from a patient treated with tofacitinib. CDR3 sequence: CASSLHQRVGGTQYF. Written as DNA, the CDR3 is TGTGCCAGCAGTTTGCACCAGAGGGTTGGGGGGACCCAGTACTTC.